Listed below are T cell receptor beta chains from one sample, sequenced in a study of T cell repertoires in cytomegalovirus infection. Via MiXCR, TCRdb re-called the reads, giving one row per CDR3 protein. The sample records roughly 230,000 distinct CDR3 sequences, 22% being singletons. What was sequenced was CD8+ T cells from PBMCs. All receptors derive from a human donor in good health (CMV status not recorded). Some clones in this sample may be carry-over from other donors' samples. The CDR3 runs from the conserved cysteine through the conserved F or W. The order of the fields is clone size, J gene, D gene, V gene, CDR3 protein, CDR3 DNA. D genes are given only for firm matches. Size values are once, few and many counts, or a class for expanded clones, and some rows have none.

>many|TRBJ2-3|TRBD1|TRBV10-3
CAISESTGQVSTDTQYF
TGTGCCATCAGTGAGTCGACCGGACAGGTTAGCACAGATACGCAGTATTTT
>few|TRBJ2-2|-|TRBV7-2
CASSFDNTGELFF
TGTGCCAGCAGCTTTGACAACACCGGGGAGCTGTTTTTT
>few|TRBJ1-5|TRBD1|TRBV13
CASSLGQLNQPQHF
TGTGCCAGCAGCTTGGGACAGTTAAATCAGCCCCAGCATTTT
>-|TRBJ2-1|TRBD2|TRBV10-2
CASSETSSGGVEQFF
TGCGCCAGCAGTGAGACGTCTAGCGGGGGAGTTGAGCAGTTCTTC
>few|TRBJ2-7|-|TRBV2
CASSERLYEQYF
TGTGCCAGCAGTGAACGCCTCTACGAGCAGTACTTC
>few|TRBJ2-1|-|TRBV6-6
CASSYLLSSYNEQFF
TGTGCCAGCAGTTACCTTCTGAGCTCCTACAATGAGCAGTTCTTC
>-|TRBJ2-1|-|TRBV20-1
CSAIPPANQQFF
TGCAGTGCTATCCCCCCAGCGAACCAGCAGTTCTTC
>-|TRBJ1-3|-|TRBV20-1
CSARDPASASGNTIYF
TGCAGTGCTAGAGATCCGGCGTCAGCCTCTGGAAACACCATATATTTT
>few|TRBJ1-1|-|TRBV28
CASTTPDPMNTEAFF
TGTGCCAGCACCACCCCTGACCCCATGAACACTGAAGCTTTCTTT
>many|TRBJ2-1|TRBD2|TRBV7-2
CASSLVAAGGMYNEQFF
TGTGCCAGCAGCTTAGTTGCAGCGGGGGGTATGTACAATGAGCAGTTCTTC
>-|TRBJ2-4|TRBD2|TRBV20-1
CSAKSLAGVAKNIQYF
TGCAGTGCTAAGTCGCTAGCGGGGGTAGCCAAAAACATTCAGTACTTC